The 13 T cell receptor beta chains given below trace back to one sample, sequenced in a study of T cell repertoires in cytomegalovirus infection. TCRdb analysed the reads with MiXCR anew, one entry per CDR3 protein. The data show about 890,000 distinct CDR3 sequences, approximately 31% seen once. Their antigens are not known. Source: cultured CD8+ T cells from PBMCs, taken from culture after CMV antigen stimulation. The receptors originated from a human donor in good health (CMV status not recorded). Some clones in this sample may be carry-over from other donors' samples.

This sequence joins TRBV27 and TRBJ2-6; D possibly matches TRBD1 or TRBD2 (7 bases each). Trimming stripped 5 bases from V and 4 bases from J, with 24 bases between. The CDR3 runs 19 residues. Per germline, CDR1 MNHEY and CDR2 SMNVEV (reference sequence). CDR3 sequence reads: CASSGTGTDEGGGANVLTF. The CDR3 bases are TGTGCCAGCAGTGGAACCGGGACAGACGAGGGGGGGGGGGCCAACGTCCTGACTTTC.

V usage is TRBV7-8 and J usage is TRBJ1-2, with TRBD1 as a possible D gene (5 bases). Germline-derived CDR1 and CDR2 are SGHVS and FQNEAQ. The CDR3 runs 16 residues. Trimming left V 2 bases short and J 4 bases short, with 17 bases between. CDR3 loop: CASSLYAGRPSYGYTF. For the CDR3, the DNA is TGTGCCAGCAGCTTATACGCGGGGCGCCCGTCCTATGGCTACACCTTC. The full variable domain, completed using reference TRBV7-8 and TRBJ1-2, is GAGVSQSPRYKVAKRGQDVALRCDPISGHVSLFWYQQALGQGPEFLTYFQNEAQLDKSGLPSDRFFAERPEGSVSTLKIQRTQQEDSAVYLCASSLYAGRPSYGYTFGSGTRLTVV.

This clonotype was observed a few times. The gene calls are TRBV14 and TRBJ1-1; D is ambiguous. The CDR3 runs 19 residues. Looked up from germline, CDR1 is SGHDN and CDR2 is FVKESK. The V end lost 0 bases, the J end lost 0 bases, and 20 bases lay between the germline ends. The CDR3 sequence: CASSQDEVAAEVMNTEAFF. The CDR3 DNA reads as TGTGCCAGCAGCCAAGATGAAGTAGCGGCAGAGGTCATGAACACTGAAGCTTTCTTT.

This clonotype appeared a few times. V is TRBV3-1 and J is TRBJ1-1; D uncertain. In germline, CDR1 is LGHDT, CDR2 YNNKEL (reference sequence). The CDR3 is made up of 15 amino acids. The V end lost 0 bases, the J end lost 1 base, and 9 bases lay between the germline ends. The CDR3 reads CASSQERVGNTEAFF. The CDR3 DNA is TGTGCCAGCAGCCAAGAAAGAGTCGGGAACACTGAAGCTTTCTTT.

In its sample, this clonotype was seen a few times. The junction shows a germline mismatch at one end, possibly a read error. The rearrangement uses TRBV4-1 and TRBJ2-1; D might be TRBD1 (5 bases). CDR3 length equals 13 residues. CDR1 is MGHRA and CDR2 is YSYEKL in the germline V gene. The CDR3 sequence: CASSQFIDSRGLF. DNA of the CDR3: TGCGCCAGCAGCCAATTTATAGACAGCAGAGGCCTCTTC.

This clonotype has a handful of counts. The chain recombines TRBV6-1 with TRBJ2-2; D gene unclear. Germline V gene lookup returns CDR1 MNHNS and CDR2 SASEGT. The CDR3 has 13 amino acids. Trimming pared 5 bases from V and 3 bases from J, leaving 7 bases between. The CDR3 DNA reads TGTGCCAGCAGTCAGTCAGACACCGGGGAGCTGTTTTTT. Protein product: CASSQSDTGELFF.

V gene TRBV19 combines with J gene TRBJ2-2, with D uncertain. The CDR3 is 15 amino acids. V lost 5 bases and J lost 6, with 16 bases in between. The germline gives CDR1 LNHDA, CDR2 SQIVND (reference sequence). The CDR3 sequence is CASSPPETQPGELFF. CDR3 sequence (DNA): TGTGCCAGTAGTCCCCCCGAGACCCAGCCCGGGGAGCTGTTTTTT. The whole variable domain, remainder taken from reference TRBV19 and TRBJ2-2, is DGGITQSPKYLFRKEGQNVTLSCEQNLNHDAMYWYRQDPGQGLRLIYYSQIVNDFQKGDIAEGYSVSREKKESFPLTVTSAQKNPTAFYLCASSPPETQPGELFFGEGSRLTVL.

About this clonotype itself: One end of the junction varies from germline; a read error may be responsible. J is TRBJ2-7 and V is TRBV7-7, with D perhaps TRBD1 (6 bases). The V gene's germline CDR1 is SSHAT and CDR2 FNYEAQ (reference sequence). This CDR3 is 13 amino acids long. The CDR3 loop is CASSPYRAGEQYF. Here the CDR3 DNA reads TGTGCTAGCAGCCCCTACAGGGCTGGCGAGCAGTACTTC.

CDR3 coding DNA: TGCGCCAGCACCCCTGCGCTAGCGGGGGGCTTTAGCACAGATACGCAGTATTTT. This translates into CASTPALAGGFSTDTQYF. The gene calls are TRBV5-1 and TRBJ2-3; 11 bases are shared with TRBD2. The J segment lost 0 bases and the V segment lost 6 bases, leaving 12 bases of the junction unmatched. This CDR3 contains 18 residues. Germline CDR1 reads SGHRS; CDR2 reads YFSETQ.

This clonotype was seen a handful of times. V and J are TRBV2 and TRBJ2-7, with unresolved D. The CDR3 is 12 amino acids. The germline V gene encodes CDR1 SNHLY and CDR2 FYNNEI. The germline V and J ends were trimmed by 11 bases and 3 bases, with 14 bases remaining between them. In DNA form, the CDR3 reads TGTGCCGTAGAGAAGGGTCGCTACGAGCAGTACTTC. This sequence encodes CAVEKGRYEQYF.

This sequence joins TRBV27 and TRBJ2-1, with TRBD1 as a possible D gene (5 bases). Trimming cost V 6 bases and J 4 bases, with 13 bases left between them. The CDR3 totals 14 residues. From germline, CDR1 is MNHEY and CDR2 SMNVEV (reference sequence). The CDR3 coding sequence is TGTGCCAGCAGGATAGGGGTTGGTTACAATGAGCAGTTCTTC. The encoded protein is CASRIGVGYNEQFF.

The V gene is TRBV12-3 or TRBV12-4, the J gene TRBJ1-5; D possibly corresponds to TRBD1 (6 bases). V lost 5 bases and J 3 bases, leaving 11 bases between the germline ends. The CDR3 has 14 residues. The CDR3 DNA reads TGTGCCAGCAGTCCGGGACATTTCAATCAGCCCCAGCATTTT. It codes for CASSPGHFNQPQHF.

The chain employs TRBV29-1 and TRBJ1-2; D unclear. The germline gives CDR1 SQVTM, CDR2 ANQGSEA. The CDR3 is 15 residues long. The V end lost 1 base, the J end lost 5 bases, and 17 bases lay between the germline ends. CDR3 sequence reads: CSVEGREWKGYGYTF. The CDR3, as DNA: TGCAGCGTTGAAGGCCGGGAATGGAAGGGATATGGCTACACCTTC.